This record concerns one T cell receptor (beta chain) sequence. The data originate from a study of blood T cell repertoires in COVID-19. Some clones are missing from TCRdb's copy, which holds only in-frame ones; the method was immunoSEQ multiplex PCR. The sample yields about 75,000 clones, almost 90% seen once. The CDR3 spans 13 residues. Losses at the gene ends were 6 bases for V and 0 bases for J; bases not matched to a gene: 1. Germline lookup yields CDR1 SNHLY and CDR2 FYNNEI. Material: peripheral blood. This chain links TRBV2 with TRBJ2-7; 8 nucleotides agree with TRBD1. The TCR was taken from a human donor in a cohort sampled during active COVID-19. CDR3 DNA: TGTGCCAGCAGGGACAGGGACTCCTACGAGCAGTACTTC. This sequence encodes CASRDRDSYEQYF.